The 17 T cell receptor beta chains given below trace back to one sample, sequenced in a study of shared clonotypes between healthy human individuals. Produced via immunoSEQ multiplex PCR; TCRdb's table is partial and in-frame only. The sample lists about 460,000 clones; around 77% were seen once. Sample: PBMCs. Receptor source: a woman aged 40 to 49 in good health. Some clones in this sample may be carry-over from other donors' samples.

The chain combines TRBV4-3 with TRBJ2-3; 9 nucleotides match TRBD1. The CDR3 totals 15 residues. V was clipped by 3 bases and J by 0 bases; unmatched bases: 1. Germline V lookup: CDR1 LGHNA, CDR2 YSLEER. CDR3 DNA: TGCGCCAGCAGCCAGGGGACAGGGAGCACAGATACGCAGTATTTT. It yields the protein CASSQGTGSTDTQYF.

This clone was counted once. The chain carries TRBV7-2 and TRBJ2-1; a possible D gene is TRBD1 (5 bases). With 6 bases removed from V and 6 bases from J, the gap between germline ends came to 12 bases. The CDR3 loop spans 13 amino acids. Germline values: CDR1 SGHTA, CDR2 FQGNSA. CDR3 bases: TGTGCCAGCAGGGTGGGGCGTAGCAATGAGCAGTTCTTC. This encodes CASRVGRSNEQFF.

The chain carries TRBV28 and TRBJ2-5; D unclear. The CDR3 extends over 14 amino acids. V lost 7 bases and J lost 8, with 20 bases in between. Per germline, CDR1 MDHEN and CDR2 SYDVKM. The CDR3 is CASTIRVQIGTQYF. CDR3 bases: TGTGCCAGCACCATTAGGGTCCAAATAGGTACCCAGTACTTC. The whole variable domain, filled in from reference TRBV28 and TRBJ2-5, reads DVKVTQSSRYLVKRTGEKVFLECVQDMDHENMFWYRQDPGLGLRLIYFSYDVKMKEKGDIPEGYSVSREKKERFSLILESASTNQTSMYLCASTIRVQIGTQYFGPGTRLLVL.

This chain joins TRBV6-5 and TRBJ2-2; 7 bases match TRBD1. Trimming at V came to 6 bases and at J to 5 bases, leaving 6 bases not matched to a gene. Germline V gene sequence: CDR1 MNHEY, CDR2 SVGAGI. This CDR3 has 14 residues. The CDR3, as DNA: TGTGCCAGCAGCAGACAGGGAGAAACCGGGGAGCTGTTTTTT. This sequence encodes CASSRQGETGELFF.

The J gene is TRBJ2-7, the V gene TRBV5-8; D unclear. Trimming stripped 2 bases from V and 2 bases from J, with 5 bases between. Per the germline V gene, CDR1 is SGHTS and CDR2 is YDEGEE. The CDR3 runs to 12 residues. The CDR3 loop is CASSFRTYEQYF. CDR3 in DNA: TGTGCCAGCAGCTTTCGCACCTACGAGCAGTACTTC.

This chain connects TRBV5-6 to TRBJ1-5, with D unresolved. CDR3 length equals 13 residues. V was clipped by 2 bases and J by 4 bases, with 7 bases between them. Germline V lookup: CDR1 SGHDT, CDR2 YYEEEE. The CDR3 protein is CASSFGVNQPQHF. CDR3 nucleotides: TGTGCCAGCAGCTTCGGGGTTAATCAGCCCCAGCATTTT.

This clone was seen a few times. The chain recombines TRBV5-1 with TRBJ2-7, with D hard to call. CDR3 length: 15 amino acids. Germline V lookup: CDR1 SGHRS, CDR2 YFSETQ. Deletions cut 3 bases from V and 5 bases from J, with 18 bases between. This CDR3 is CASSSETDPLDEQYF. The CDR3 DNA reads as TGCGCCAGCAGCTCGGAGACGGATCCTCTGGACGAGCAGTACTTC.

Note on this clone: A far larger clone is only one base removed, so a read error is likely. The chain combines TRBV30 with TRBJ1-3, with no clear D. The CDR3 is made up of 14 amino acids. Germline assignment: CDR1 GTSNPN and CDR2 SVGIG (reference sequence). The CDR3 DNA is TGTGCCTGGAGTCCGGGGAACTCTGGAGACACCATATATTTT. This gives the protein CAWSPGNSGDTIYF. Using reference TRBV30 and TRBJ1-3 for the parts outside the CDR3, the full variable domain is SQTIHQWPATLVQPVGSPLSLECTVEGTSNPNLYWYRQAAGRGLQLLFYSVGIGQISSEVPQNLSASRPQDRQFILSSKKLLLSDSGFYLCAWSPGNSGDTIYFGEGSWLTVV.

The rearrangement joins TRBV11-2 to TRBJ2-7; possibly TRBD1 for D (6 bases). Trimming stripped 5 bases from V and 4 bases from J, with 15 bases between. Per the germline V gene, CDR1 is SGHAT and CDR2 is FQNNGV. The CDR3 length is 14 residues. CDR3 protein: CASSPGVGIYEQYF. CDR3 DNA: TGTGCCAGCAGCCCAGGGGTTGGAATTTACGAGCAGTACTTC.

The chain joins TRBV7-8 to TRBJ2-5, with a weak D call TRBD1 (5 bases). V shed 1 base and J shed 4 bases, with 10 bases lying between them. Germline V gene data show CDR1 as SGHVS and CDR2 as FQNEAQ. This CDR3 contains 14 residues. CDR3 amino acids: CASSLVRQGETQYF. In DNA, the CDR3 is TGTGCCAGCAGCTTAGTACGGCAGGGAGAGACCCAGTACTTC.

This chain joins TRBV7-9 and TRBJ1-1; D ambiguous. Germline lookup yields CDR1 SEHNR and CDR2 FQNEAQ (reference sequence). With 2 bases removed from V and 10 bases from J, the gap between germline ends came to 11 bases. The CDR3 extends over 12 amino acids. The CDR3 nucleotides read TGTGCCAGCAGCTTAAGCACATCAGGAGCTTTCTTT. Translated, it gives CASSLSTSGAFF. The full variable domain, completed using reference TRBV7-9 and TRBJ1-1, is DTGVSQNPRHKITKRGQNVTFRCDPISEHNRLYWYRQTLGQGPEFLTYFQNEAQLEKSRLLSDRFSAERPKGSFSTLEIQRTEQGDSAMYLCASSLSTSGAFFGQGTRLTVV.

The V gene is TRBV30, the J gene TRBJ1-1; no clear D. The CDR3 sequence is 10 residues long. Trimming stripped 3 bases from V and 5 bases from J, with 4 bases between. The germline gives CDR1 GTSNPN, CDR2 SVGIG (reference sequence). Written as DNA, the CDR3 is TGTGCCTGGAGGGGTACTGAAGCTTTCTTT. The encoded protein is CAWRGTEAFF.

The J gene is TRBJ1-5, the V gene TRBV15; TRBD1 is a possible D gene (6 bases). The ends were cut back, 10 bases at V and 2 bases at J, with 21 bases in the middle. CDR1 is LNHNV, CDR2 YYDKDF, per germline (reference sequence). The CDR3 contains 16 residues. In DNA form, the CDR3 reads TGTGCCATACAGGGACACAACCGGGGGGGCAATCAGCCCCAGCATTTT. It yields the protein CAIQGHNRGGNQPQHF.

The chain employs TRBV27 and TRBJ2-1; TRBD2 matches 7 bases. Germline trimming cut 5 bases from V and 12 bases from J; bases unmatched to any gene: 28. CDR3 length: 19 residues. Germline CDR1 reads MNHEY; CDR2 reads SMNVEV (reference sequence). CDR3 coding DNA: TGTGCCAGCAGTCCCCATACCCCCTGGGGTAGCCGACCTGGGGGGGTGCAGTTCTTC. The encoded protein is CASSPHTPWGSRPGGVQFF.

The rearrangement joins TRBV28 to TRBJ2-5, with TRBD2 matching over 11 bases. Per the germline V gene, CDR1 is MDHEN and CDR2 is SYDVKM. With 2 bases clipped from V and 6 bases from J, the junction kept 5 bases outside the gene matches. The CDR3 extends over 15 amino acids. CDR3 sequence (DNA): TGTGCCAGCAGTTTAGGGTCTAGCGGGAGGAAGACCCAGTACTTC. This codes for CASSLGSSGRKTQYF.

The V gene is TRBV18, the J gene TRBJ1-4; D is unclear. The CDR3 loop spans 14 amino acids. Trimming removed 2 bases from V and 4 bases from J, with 8 bases in between. Germline CDR1 is KGHSH and CDR2 is LQKENI. CDR3 protein: CASSPMSVNEKLFF. CDR3 nucleotide sequence: TGTGCCAGCTCACCAATGTCGGTTAATGAAAAACTGTTTTTT.

This clone occurred a few times. The genes are TRBV7-9 and TRBJ2-1, with D possibly TRBD1 on 6 matching bases. This CDR3 region has 14 residues. The V gene's germline CDR1 is SEHNR and CDR2 FQNEAQ (reference sequence). V shed 5 bases and J shed 5 bases, with 13 bases lying between them. The CDR3 coding sequence is TGTGCCAGCAGCCCTCCGGACAGACACAATGAGCAGTTCTTC. As protein: CASSPPDRHNEQFF.